The 6 T cell receptor beta chains in this list originate from one sample, sequenced in a study of cytomegalovirus exposure and HLA in healthy donors. PCR was performed using 60 Vbeta and 13 Jbeta primers. Measured with immunoSEQ multiplex PCR; TCRdb has only the in-frame clones, and not every one. Here the sample spans 150,000 to 200,000 clones, approximately 80% being singletons. Sequencing input: PBMCs. The receptor set was obtained from a man aged 18-30 years in good health and CMV-seropositive.

The chain recombines TRBV30 with TRBJ1-4; tentatively, D is TRBD1 (5 bases). The CDR3 totals 12 residues. V was pared by 5 bases and J by 8 bases, with 12 bases between. Germline-derived CDR1 and CDR2 are GTSNPN and SVGIG (reference sequence). In DNA, the CDR3 is TGTGCCTGGGGTGCCAGGGCCGAAAAACTGTTTTTT. Amino acids: CAWGARAEKLFF.

In this sample, this clone turned up a few times. The chain recombines TRBV19 with TRBJ2-7, with 9 bases fitting TRBD1. The CDR3 contains 15 residues. Germline lookup yields CDR1 LNHDA and CDR2 SQIVND (reference sequence). V lost 5 bases to trimming and J lost 2 bases; unmatched junction nucleotides: 7. The CDR3 is CASSVGTGRTYEQYF. CDR3 nucleotide sequence: TGTGCCAGTAGTGTTGGGACAGGGAGGACCTACGAGCAGTACTTC.

This sequence joins TRBV7-9 and TRBJ2-7, with D perhaps matching TRBD1 (6 bases). Germline V CDR1 and CDR2: SEHNR, FQNEAQ (reference sequence). Trimming removed 3 bases from V and 4 bases from J, with 13 bases in between. This CDR3 region has 14 residues. The CDR3 nucleotides read TGTGCCAGCAGCTTTTCAGGGGATGTTTACGAGCAGTACTTC. This gives the protein CASSFSGDVYEQYF.

This clone was counted a few times. V is TRBV18 and J is TRBJ2-5; TRBD2 agrees at 11 bases. V lost 2 bases to trimming and J lost 4 bases; unmatched junction nucleotides: 3. Germline V gives CDR1 KGHSH, CDR2 LQKENI. The CDR3 contains 15 residues. This chain's CDR3 is CASSPSLAGGETQYF. The CDR3 coding sequence is TGTGCCAGCTCACCAAGCCTAGCGGGAGGAGAGACCCAGTACTTC.

This clone occurred a few times. J is TRBJ2-7 and V is TRBV6-6; 7 bases map to TRBD2. Germline values: CDR1 MNHNY, CDR2 SVGAGI (reference sequence). CDR3 length equals 16 residues. V dropped 5 bases and J dropped 0; count of bases not matched to a gene: 10. CDR3 bases: TGTGCCAGCAGTGTCGGACTAGTGGGGGGCTCCTACGAGCAGTACTTC. Translating gives CASSVGLVGGSYEQYF.

A few counts support this clone. The V gene is TRBV28, the J gene TRBJ2-7; D is possibly TRBD1 (6 bases). Trimming took 5 bases from V and 4 from J, leaving 30 bases between them. In germline, CDR1 is MDHEN, CDR2 SYDVKM. The CDR3 runs 19 residues. CDR3 amino acids: CASSPGTRRKLLRTYEQYF. The CDR3 DNA reads TGTGCCAGCAGTCCTGGGACAAGGCGGAAGCTGCTTAGGACTTACGAGCAGTACTTC.